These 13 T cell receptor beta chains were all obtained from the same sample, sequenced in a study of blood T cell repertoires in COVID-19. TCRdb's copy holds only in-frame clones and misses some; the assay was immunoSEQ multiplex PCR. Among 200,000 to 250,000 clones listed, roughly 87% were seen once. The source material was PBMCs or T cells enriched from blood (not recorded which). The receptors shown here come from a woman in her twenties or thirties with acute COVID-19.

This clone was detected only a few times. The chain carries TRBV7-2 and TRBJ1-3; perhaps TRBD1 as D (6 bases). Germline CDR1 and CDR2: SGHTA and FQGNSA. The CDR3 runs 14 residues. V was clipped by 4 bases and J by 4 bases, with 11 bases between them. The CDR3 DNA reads TGTGCCAGCAGCTACAGGGTTGGCGGAAACACCATATATTTT. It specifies CASSYRVGGNTIYF.

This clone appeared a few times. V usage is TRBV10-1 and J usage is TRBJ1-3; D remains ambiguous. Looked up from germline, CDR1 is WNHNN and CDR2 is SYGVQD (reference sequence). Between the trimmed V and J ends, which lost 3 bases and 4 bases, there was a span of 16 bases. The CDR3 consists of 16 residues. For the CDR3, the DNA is TGCGCCAGCAGTGAAGCTGTCGCCGGCGGCGGAAACACCATATATTTT. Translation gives CASSEAVAGGGNTIYF.

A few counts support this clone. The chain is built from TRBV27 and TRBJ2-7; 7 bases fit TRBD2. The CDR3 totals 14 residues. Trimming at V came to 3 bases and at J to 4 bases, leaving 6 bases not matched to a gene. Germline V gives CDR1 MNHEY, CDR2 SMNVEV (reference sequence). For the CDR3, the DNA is TGTGCCAGCAGTTTTTCAGGGAGGGTATACGAGCAGTACTTC. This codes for CASSFSGRVYEQYF.

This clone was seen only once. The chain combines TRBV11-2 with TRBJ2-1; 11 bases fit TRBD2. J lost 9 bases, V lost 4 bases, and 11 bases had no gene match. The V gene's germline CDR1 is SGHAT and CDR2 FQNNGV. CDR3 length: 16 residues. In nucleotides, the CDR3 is TGTGCCAGCAGCTCCAGACTAGCGGGGTGGGGTGGTGAGCAGTTCTTC. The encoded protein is CASSSRLAGWGGEQFF.

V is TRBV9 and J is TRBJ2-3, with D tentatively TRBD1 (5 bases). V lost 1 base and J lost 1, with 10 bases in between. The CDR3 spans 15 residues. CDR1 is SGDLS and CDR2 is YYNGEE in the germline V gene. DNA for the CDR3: TGTGCCAGCAGCGTACAGGGAAGGGGCACAGATACGCAGTATTTT. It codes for CASSVQGRGTDTQYF.

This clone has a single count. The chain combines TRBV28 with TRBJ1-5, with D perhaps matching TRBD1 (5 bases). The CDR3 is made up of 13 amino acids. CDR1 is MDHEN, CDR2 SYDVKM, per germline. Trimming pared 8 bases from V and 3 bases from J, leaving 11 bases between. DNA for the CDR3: TGTGCCAGCCTTCAGGGTTTCAATCAGCCCCAGCATTTT. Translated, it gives CASLQGFNQPQHF. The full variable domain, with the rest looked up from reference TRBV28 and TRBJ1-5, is DVKVTQSSRYLVKRTGEKVFLECVQDMDHENMFWYRQDPGLGLRLIYFSYDVKMKEKGDIPEGYSVSREKKERFSLILESASTNQTSMYLCASLQGFNQPQHFGDGTRLSIL.

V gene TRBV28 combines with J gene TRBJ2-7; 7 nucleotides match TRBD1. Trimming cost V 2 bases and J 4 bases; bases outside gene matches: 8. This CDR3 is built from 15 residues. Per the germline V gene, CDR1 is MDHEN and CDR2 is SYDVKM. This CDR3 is CASSLGQGVRYEQYF. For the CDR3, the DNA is TGTGCCAGCAGTTTAGGGCAGGGGGTTCGGTACGAGCAGTACTTC.

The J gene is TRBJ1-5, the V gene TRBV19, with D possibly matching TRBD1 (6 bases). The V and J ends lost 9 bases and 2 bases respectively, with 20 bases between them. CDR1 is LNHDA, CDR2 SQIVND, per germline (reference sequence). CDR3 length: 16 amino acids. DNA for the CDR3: TGTGCCAGCACCGGGTCGGGTAACAGGGGCAATCAGCCCCAGCATTTT. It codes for CASTGSGNRGNQPQHF. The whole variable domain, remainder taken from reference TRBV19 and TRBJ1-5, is DGGITQSPKYLFRKEGQNVTLSCEQNLNHDAMYWYRQDPGQGLRLIYYSQIVNDFQKGDIAEGYSVSREKKESFPLTVTSAQKNPTAFYLCASTGSGNRGNQPQHFGDGTRLSIL.

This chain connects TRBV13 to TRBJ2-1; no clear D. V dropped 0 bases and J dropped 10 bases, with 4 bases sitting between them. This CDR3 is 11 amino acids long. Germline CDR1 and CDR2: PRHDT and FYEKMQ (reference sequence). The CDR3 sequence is CASSLGREQFF. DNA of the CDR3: TGTGCCAGCAGCTTAGGCAGGGAGCAGTTCTTC. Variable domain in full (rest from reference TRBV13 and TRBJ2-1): AAGVIQSPRHLIKEKRETATLKCYPIPRHDTVYWYQQGPGQDPQFLISFYEKMQSDKGSIPDRFSAQQFSDYHSELNMSSLELGDSALYFCASSLGREQFFGPGTRLTVL.

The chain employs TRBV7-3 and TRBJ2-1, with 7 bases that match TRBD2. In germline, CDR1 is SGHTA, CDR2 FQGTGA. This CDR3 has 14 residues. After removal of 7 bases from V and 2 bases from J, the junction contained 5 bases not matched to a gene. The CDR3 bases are TGTGCCAGCACCACGGGGGGACCCTACAATGAGCAGTTCTTC. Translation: CASTTGGPYNEQFF.

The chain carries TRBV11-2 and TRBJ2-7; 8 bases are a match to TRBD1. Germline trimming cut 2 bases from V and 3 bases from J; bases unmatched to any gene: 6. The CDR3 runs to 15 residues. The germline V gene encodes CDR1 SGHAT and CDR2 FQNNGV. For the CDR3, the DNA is TGTGCCAGCAGCTTATACCGGACAGGGAACTACGAGCAGTACTTC. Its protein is CASSLYRTGNYEQYF.

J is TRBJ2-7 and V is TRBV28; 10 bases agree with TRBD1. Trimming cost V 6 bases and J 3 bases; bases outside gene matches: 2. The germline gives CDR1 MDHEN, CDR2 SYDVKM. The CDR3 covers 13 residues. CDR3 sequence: CASRGTGDYEQYF. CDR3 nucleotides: TGTGCCAGCAGGGGGACAGGGGACTACGAGCAGTACTTC.

CDR3: CAISGEDNTDTQYF. The CDR3 nucleotides read TGTGCCATCAGTGGGGAGGACAACACAGATACGCAGTATTTT. The rearrangement joins TRBV10-3 to TRBJ2-3, with a possible D match to TRBD2 (6 bases). CDR3 size: 14 residues. Trimming cost V 4 bases and J 2 bases, with 10 bases left between them. In germline, CDR1 is ENHRY, CDR2 SYGVKD.